The rows below give T cell receptor beta chains drawn from one sample of a study of response to subunit inactivated influenza vaccine. TCRdb analysed the RT-PCR reads with MiXCR anew, one entry per CDR3 protein. This table holds hundreds of thousands of distinct CDR3 sequences, 10% to 12% found once. These data also featured in a second study, about T cells expressing NK-cell markers.

Source: PBMCs from blood, taken on the day of vaccination. The receptors were gathered from a man between 45 and 60 years old who received an inactivated influenza vaccine. The CDR3 runs from the conserved cysteine through the conserved F or W. A D gene is named only where the DNA matches it firmly. Clone sizes are given selectively: once, few, many, or a class where the clone is expanded.

J | D | length | V | size | DNA | CDR3
TRBJ2-7 | - | 12 | TRBV7-9 | many | TGTGCCAGCAGCTTCAATGTCGGCGAGCAGTACTTC | CASSFNVGEQYF
TRBJ1-3 | - | 14 | TRBV6-5 | few | TGTGCCAGCAGTTACAGAAGGGATGGAAACACCATATATTTT | CASSYRRDGNTIYF
TRBJ1-6 | - | 14 | TRBV11-2 | - | TGTGCCAGCAGCCCTACCCCGGGGGGCTACCCCCTCCACTTT | CASSPTPGGYPLHF
TRBJ2-2 | TRBD1 | 17 | TRBV20-1 | few | TGCAGTGCTAAACAGGGGAGATACAGCCGGGAAACCGGGGAGCTGTTTTTT | CSAKQGRYSRETGELFF
TRBJ1-2 | - | 16 | TRBV12-3/TRBV12-4 | - | TGTGCCAGCAGTTTCAGGGGATTGGCGGGGGACTATGGCTACACCTTC | CASSFRGLAGDYGYTF
TRBJ2-1 | TRBD2 | 17 | TRBV27 | few | TGTGCCAGCAGTTTATCGAAAACTAGCGGGAGGGAGGGTGAGCAGTTCTTC | CASSLSKTSGREGEQFF
TRBJ2-2 | - | 15 | TRBV4-2 | - | TGTGCCAGCAGCCGAATGGACGGGAACACCGGGGACCTGTTTTTT | CASSRMDGNTGDLFF
TRBJ2-2 | - | 14 | TRBV20-1 | few | TGCAGTGCTATAGCAGGGACGAGGACCGGGGAGCTGTTTTTT | CSAIAGTRTGELFF
TRBJ2-6 | - | 15 | TRBV6-1 | - | TGTGCCAGCACTCGGACCCGGTCTGGGGCCAACGTCCTGACTTTC | CASTRTRSGANVLTF
TRBJ2-1 | TRBD1 | 13 | TRBV29-1 | few | TGCAGCGTCGGGGACAGGAGGAACAATGAGCAGTTCTTC | CSVGDRRNNEQFF
TRBJ2-3 | TRBD2 | 15 | TRBV24-1 | few | TGTGCCACCAGTGACAGCGGGAGGGCCGGAGATACGCAGTATTTT | CATSDSGRAGDTQYF
TRBJ2-1 | - | 15 | TRBV7-2 | - | TGTGCCAGCAGCTTAAAAAGGGGCTATGACAATGAGCAGTTCTTC | CASSLKRGYDNEQFF
TRBJ2-1 | - | 16 | TRBV7-8 | few | TGTGCCAGCAGCTTAGTAAATCCGGGGCCCTACAATGAGCAGTTCTTC | CASSLVNPGPYNEQFF
TRBJ1-2 | - | 11 | TRBV20-1 | many | TGCAGTGCTACGGACGGAGCTGGCTACACCTTC | CSATDGAGYTF
TRBJ1-4 | - | 13 | TRBV29-1 | many | TGCAGCGTTGGAGGGGCACCGGATGAAAAACTGTTTTTT | CSVGGAPDEKLFF
TRBJ2-5 | TRBD2 | 14 | TRBV12-3/TRBV12-4 | - | TGTGCCAGCAGTGCGGGACTAGCGGATTGGACCCAGTACTTC | CASSAGLADWTQYF
TRBJ2-2 | - | 13 | TRBV11-2 | - | TGTGCCAGCAGCTCGCAGAATGCCGGGGAGCTGTTTTTT | CASSSQNAGELFF
TRBJ2-1 | TRBD2 | 17 | TRBV12-3/TRBV12-4 | - | TGTGCCAGCAGTATTCCTAGCGGGAGGGCCCCCTACAATGAGCAGTTCTTC | CASSIPSGRAPYNEQFF